This TCR beta chain stems from a study of radiation and T cells in renal cell carcinoma (dated by TCRdb to 2018 to 2020). With respect to the entire study: TCR beta sequencing covered 55 or so samples in total, comprising about 26 tumors and roughly 27 peripheral blood samples. The final blood draw took place at 4 weeks after radiation, the same time as nephrectomy. Across all 50 or so samples, approximately 4,000,000 unique CDR3 nucleotide sequences, encoding 2,658,974 unique CDR3 amino acid sequences, were identified.

A word on this clone: Its antigen has not been determined. One base away there is no much larger clone; base qualities are not given.

Broader findings and caveats from the paper: The single-armed trial design could not address effects of radiation dose or scheduling on the TCR repertoire. Blood repertoire dynamics were not followed beyond 4 weeks after treatment. Because pretreatment tumor biopsies were not available, the baseline intratumoral presence of clonotypes could not be determined. In blood, the top tumor clonotypes increased from baseline to 2 weeks after radiation and then shrank by 4 weeks, which suggests a temporary expansion of tumor-resident clones.

What the time point label conveys for this sample: blood 4 weeks post-SBRT, at nephrectomy. Reading the label with the study, this specimen's treatment or condition is: 15 Gy SBRT to primary tumor, nephrectomy 4 weeks later. Samples came from a clinical trial, in which primary renal cell carcinomas received 15 Gy stereotactic body radiation therapy followed by nephrectomy 4 weeks later. To follow tumor-enriched clonotypes, serial peripheral blood was collected from radiation-treated patients at baseline and at 2 weeks and 4 weeks after SBRT. Every patient had renal cell carcinoma of clear cell pathology. The QIAamp DNA Blood Mini Kit (Qiagen) was used to prepare genomic DNA for TCR sequencing. Samples were included in the analyses only if all quality control checks were passed. The immunoSEQ kit was used, according to the manufacturer's recommendations, to generate TCR beta libraries from genomic DNA. To prepare libraries, a first multiplex PCR with proprietary primers was run, followed by a second PCR that added unique barcodes, and a bead cleanup was done after each round. A kit-provided positive control reaction and a negative control reaction were included in every sample batch. The final libraries were assessed on an Agilent 4200 TapeStation D1000 ScreenTape, pooled by volume, and quantified by qPCR. Sequencing ran on an Illumina NextSeq500 with a MidOutput 150-cycle cartridge, using 156 Read1 and 15 Index1 cycles with kit custom primers. The pooled library was loaded at approximately 0.92 pM, and roughly 18% PhiX control was spiked in. As for the authors' bioinformatics: Vendor-processed data were analyzed in R, with a clonotype defined as all T cells sharing the same CDR3 nucleotide sequence. In the clone abundance analyses, frequencies were normalized to the 10,000 most abundant clones in each sample. Public T cell clones, which averaged fewer than five per sample, were removed prior to analysis. Tumor-enriched and baseline blood-enriched clonotypes were defined by at least a 32-fold difference in abundance between compartments. A beta-binomial differential abundance model was used to identify clonotypes that expanded or contracted between blood time points. Similarity between tumor and blood repertoires was quantified using the Baroni-Urbani and Buser coefficient, and groups were compared with two-tailed Wilcoxon tests in R. As stored in TCRdb, this immuneACCESS dataset retains in-frame rearrangements with V and J assigned. A fraction of the clones does not appear; measured against another copy, unresolved V genes explain less than half of the discrepancy, and the remainder lacks a known reason. The DNA was the basis for D and trimming; V, J and clone size are from that table. For this sample there are about 83,000 clones; roughly 83% appear just once. The ten largest clonotypes hold around 2.5% of the sample.

Trimming accounts for 7 bases at V and 5 bases at J, while the number of junction bases matched to no gene is 7. From its cysteine to its phenylalanine, the CDR3 spans 15 amino acids. The read is trimmed to its CDR3 DNA, 45 bases read in frame from base 1. The germline V gene sets CDR1 to MNHNS and CDR2 to SASEGT. This sequence uses TRBV6-1 and TRBJ1-5; 11 bases in the junction line up with TRBD1. The sequence came from a woman aged 60-75 years with renal cell carcinoma. Source: blood, taken from a patient whose treatment included radiotherapy and nephrectomy. The DNA sequence reads TGTGCCAGCACCCCCTGGGACAGGGGGGATCAGCCCCAGCATTTT. Protein translation: CASTPWDRGDQPQHF.